Presented here are 24 T cell receptor beta chains from one specimen sequenced in a study of cytomegalovirus exposure and HLA in healthy donors. PCR used 60 Vbeta primers and 13 Jbeta primers. Using immunoSEQ multiplex PCR, the repertoire was profiled, and TCRdb retains in-frame clones only, with some absent. The sample lists 90,000 to 100,000 clones; about 76% were seen once. Material: PBMCs. These receptors were taken from a man in his forties in good health and CMV-seropositive.

The chain uses TRBV5-1 and TRBJ1-1, with a weak D call TRBD1 (6 bases). Germline loops: CDR1 SGHRS, CDR2 YFSETQ. There are 16 residues in the CDR3. The ends were cut back, 5 bases at V and 4 bases at J, with 21 bases in the middle. The CDR3 DNA sequence: TGCGCCAGCAGTTTAAGACAGGCCGCGGCGGGCACTGAAGCTTTCTTT. It codes for CASSLRQAAAGTEAFF.

In this sample, this clone turned up once. The chain links TRBV11-2 to TRBJ2-3; TRBD2 matches at 8 bases. V lost 3 bases and J lost 5; bases outside the gene matches: 7. This CDR3 region has 15 residues. The V gene's germline CDR1 is SGHAT and CDR2 FQNNGV. The CDR3, as DNA: TGTGCCAGCAGCTTCCTCGCGGGAGGTGAAGATACGCAGTATTTT. Translation gives CASSFLAGGEDTQYF.

The V and J genes are TRBV7-9 and TRBJ1-6; D remains unclear. Germline V gene data show CDR1 as SEHNR and CDR2 as FQNEAQ (reference sequence). The CDR3 contains 18 residues. V gave up 3 bases and J gave up 6 bases, with 21 bases separating them. The CDR3 nucleotides are TGTGCCAGCAGCTTTGATCTCCTCGACCTAGGAGGTAATTCACCCCTCCACTTT. This encodes CASSFDLLDLGGNSPLHF.

Remarks on this clone: Other DNA sequences within the sample encode an identical CDR3. This CDR3 is CASRGQGNRQETQYF. CDR3 coding DNA: TGTGCCAGCAGGGGGCAGGGTAATCGCCAAGAGACCCAGTACTTC. The chain carries TRBV5-4 and TRBJ2-5, with D perhaps matching TRBD1 (5 bases). Germline-derived CDR1 and CDR2 are SGHNT and YYREEE (reference sequence). Between the trimmed V and J ends, which lost 5 bases and 1 base, there was a span of 15 bases. The CDR3 is made up of 15 amino acids.

The sample holds one count of this clone. The chain has TRBV5-1 and TRBJ1-2; D gene uncertain. Per the germline V gene, CDR1 is SGHRS and CDR2 is YFSETQ. This CDR3 is 15 amino acids long. Trimming stripped 0 bases from V and 0 bases from J, with 9 bases between. This CDR3 reads CASSLASVPNYGYTF. The CDR3 DNA sequence: TGCGCCAGCAGCTTGGCTTCGGTACCTAACTATGGCTACACCTTC.

This clone was seen a handful of times. The chain is built from TRBV10-3 and TRBJ2-6; a possible D gene is TRBD1 (5 bases). The CDR3 totals 15 residues. Germline values: CDR1 ENHRY, CDR2 SYGVKD. The ends were cut back, 7 bases at V and 1 base at J, with 11 bases in the middle. CDR3 loop: CAITAGISGANVLTF. The CDR3, as DNA: TGTGCCATCACCGCAGGGATTTCTGGGGCCAACGTCCTGACTTTC.

This clone was found once. This chain connects TRBV5-1 to TRBJ2-3, with 8 positions matching TRBD2. In germline, CDR1 is SGHRS, CDR2 YFSETQ. This CDR3 is 15 amino acids long. With V trimmed by 1 base and J by 5 bases, 6 bases remained unmatched. CDR3 nucleotides: TGCGCCAGCAGCTTGAGTAGCGGGGTGAGAGATACGCAGTATTTT. Translated: CASSLSSGVRDTQYF.

The V call is TRBV5-1, the J call TRBJ2-1; 9 positions match TRBD2. J lost 5 bases, V lost 4 bases, and 4 bases had no gene match. Germline CDR1 SGHRS, CDR2 YFSETQ. The CDR3 length is 14 residues. For the CDR3, the DNA is TGCGCCAGCAGCAGGGGACTAGCTCACAATGAGCAGTTCTTC. Its translation: CASSRGLAHNEQFF.

This chain links TRBV5-6 with TRBJ2-3; 11 bases are a match to TRBD2. This CDR3 region has 15 residues. J lost 5 bases, V lost 1 base, and 3 bases had no gene match. The germline gives CDR1 SGHDT, CDR2 YYEEEE. The CDR3 coding sequence is TGTGCCAGCAGCTTGAGAACTAGCGGGAGAGATACGCAGTATTTT. The encoded protein is CASSLRTSGRDTQYF.

The chain has TRBV6-5 and TRBJ1-3, with D tentatively TRBD1 (5 bases). The V gene's germline CDR1 is MNHEY and CDR2 SVGAGI. V lost 8 bases and J lost 0, with 8 bases in between. The CDR3 has 13 amino acids. CDR3 sequence reads: CASVRASGNTIYF. CDR3 nucleotides: TGTGCCAGCGTCAGGGCCTCTGGAAACACCATATATTTT.

The V gene is TRBV10-1, the J gene TRBJ2-1, with D possibly matching TRBD2 (7 bases). V lost 3 bases and J 6 bases, leaving 12 bases between the germline ends. CDR3 length: 14 amino acids. Germline V CDR1 and CDR2: WNHNN, SYGVQD (reference sequence). The DNA for the CDR3 is TGCGCCAGCAGTGATTACGGGGGGCGCAATGAGCAGTTCTTC. It codes for CASSDYGGRNEQFF.

The chain has TRBV9 and TRBJ2-6, with 7 bases that match TRBD2. The CDR3 totals 19 residues. CDR1 is SGDLS and CDR2 is YYNGEE in the germline V gene. The ends lost 0 bases at V and 0 bases at J; junction bases unmatched: 9. DNA of the CDR3: TGTGCCAGCAGCGTAGCCGGTGGGAGGGGATCCTCTGGGGCCAACGTCCTGACTTTC. Translated: CASSVAGGRGSSGANVLTF.

The V and J genes are TRBV5-5 and TRBJ2-2; D gene unclear. CDR3 length: 14 residues. CDR1 SGHKS and CDR2 YYEKEE come from the germline V gene (reference sequence). V was pared by 0 bases and J by 6 bases, with 9 bases between. In DNA, the CDR3 is TGTGCCAGCAGCTTGGCACAGTTTGCCGGGGAGCTGTTTTTT. This codes for CASSLAQFAGELFF.

The chain couples TRBV9 to TRBJ2-1; D perhaps matches TRBD1 (6 bases). V was cut by 0 bases and J by 2 bases, with 9 bases left in between. The CDR3 is 15 amino acids. Per germline, CDR1 SGDLS and CDR2 YYNGEE. CDR3 DNA: TGTGCCAGCAGCGTAGCAAAGGGGGCCTACAATGAGCAGTTCTTC. Amino acid sequence: CASSVAKGAYNEQFF. Variable domain in full (rest from reference TRBV9 and TRBJ2-1): DSGVTQTPKHLITATGQRVTLRCSPRSGDLSVYWYQQSLDQGLQFLIQYYNGEERAKGNILERFSAQQFPDLHSELNLSSLELGDSALYFCASSVAKGAYNEQFFGPGTRLTVL.

The genes are TRBV5-6 and TRBJ2-7, with 10 bases matching TRBD1. In germline, CDR1 is SGHDT, CDR2 YYEEEE. V dropped 2 bases and J dropped 2; count of bases not matched to a gene: 10. The CDR3 is 17 amino acids. CDR3 loop: CASSLLTGGRRPYEQYF. As DNA, the CDR3 is TGTGCCAGCAGCTTATTGACAGGGGGCAGGAGACCCTACGAGCAGTACTTC.

The table lists this clone with a count of one. Sequence at one end of the junction differs from germline and may be a read error. The sample carries other DNA sequences with the same CDR3. The V and J genes are TRBV9 and TRBJ1-4, with TRBD1 identical over 9 bases. The germline CDR1 and CDR2 sequences are SGDLS and YYNGEE. The CDR3 is 15 amino acids. The CDR3 DNA is TGCGCCAGCAGCGTAACAGGGGGCCGATATGAAAAACTGTTTTTT. Translating gives CASSVTGGRYEKLFF. Full variable domain (remainder filled in from reference TRBV9 and TRBJ1-4): DSGVTQTPKHLITATGQRVTLRCSPRSGDLSVYWYQQSLDQGLQFLIQYYNGEERAKGNILERFSAQQFPDLHSELNLSSLELGDSALYFCASSVTGGRYEKLFFGSGTQLSVL.

The rearrangement uses TRBV9 and TRBJ1-1; D unresolved. Trimming left V 0 bases short and J 6 bases short, with 12 bases between. Per the germline V gene, CDR1 is SGDLS and CDR2 is YYNGEE. The CDR3 is 14 residues long. The CDR3 protein is CASSVGPEGAEAFF. DNA of the CDR3: TGTGCCAGCAGCGTAGGGCCCGAGGGTGCTGAAGCTTTCTTT.

The V call is TRBV15, the J call TRBJ1-4; D unclear. Germline V lookup: CDR1 LNHNV, CDR2 YYDKDF (reference sequence). This CDR3 is built from 13 residues. V gave up 5 bases and J gave up 7 bases, with 11 bases separating them. This chain's CDR3 is CATSPGTFEKLFF. CDR3 DNA sequence: TGTGCCACCAGCCCAGGAACTTTTGAAAAACTGTTTTTT.

The chain combines TRBV4-3 with TRBJ2-2, with D perhaps TRBD1 (6 bases). The CDR3 is 16 amino acids. The ends were cut back, 0 bases at V and 2 bases at J, with 10 bases in the middle. The germline V gene encodes CDR1 LGHNA and CDR2 YSLEER. In nucleotides, the CDR3 is TGCGCCAGCAGCCAAGACGGGACACCTAACACCGGGGAGCTGTTTTTT. Its translation: CASSQDGTPNTGELFF.

This chain connects TRBV4-1 to TRBJ2-3; a possible D gene is TRBD1 (6 bases). The CDR3 is made up of 16 amino acids. Germline V gene lookup returns CDR1 MGHRA and CDR2 YSYEKL. The ends were cut back, 2 bases at V and 4 bases at J, with 16 bases in the middle. Here the CDR3 DNA reads TGCGCCAGCAGCCAAAGACCCGAGACAGGAGCAGATACGCAGTATTTT. It is translated as CASSQRPETGADTQYF.

This clone was observed a few times. The CDR3 DNA follows: TGCAGCGTTGAAGAAGGACTCCAGAACACTGAAGCTTTCTTT. Its translation: CSVEEGLQNTEAFF. The rearrangement links TRBV29-1 to TRBJ1-1; D is ambiguous. Germline CDR1 and CDR2: SQVTM and ANQGSEA. This CDR3 comprises 14 residues. The ends were cut back, 0 bases at V and 1 base at J, with 9 bases in the middle.

The genes are TRBV9 and TRBJ2-1; 7 bases map to TRBD2. The CDR3 is 15 residues long. CDR1 and CDR2 from the germline V gene are SGDLS and YYNGEE. Trimming took 0 bases from V and 7 from J; bases not matched to a gene: 7. CDR3 amino acids: CASSVDPGRPNEQFF. The CDR3 DNA is TGTGCCAGCAGCGTAGACCCCGGGAGGCCAAATGAGCAGTTCTTC.

CDR3 nucleotide sequence: TGTGCCAGCAGCCACAGGGGGTCCGGGGAGCTGTTTTTT. Protein: CASSHRGSGELFF. The chain couples TRBV28 to TRBJ2-2; 8 positions agree with TRBD1. V was clipped by 6 bases and J by 6 bases; unmatched bases: 3. Germline V lookup: CDR1 MDHEN, CDR2 SYDVKM. The CDR3 is 13 residues long.

Details on this clone: One junction end does not reproduce the germline sequence, and a read error may be involved. The chain is built from TRBV7-9 and TRBJ2-5, with a tentative D call TRBD1 (6 bases). The CDR3 sequence is 12 residues long. The germline V gene encodes CDR1 SEHNR and CDR2 FQNEAQ (reference sequence). The CDR3 sequence is CSSSHRELTQYF. Here the CDR3 DNA reads TGTTCCAGCAGCCACAGGGAATTGACCCAGTACTTC.